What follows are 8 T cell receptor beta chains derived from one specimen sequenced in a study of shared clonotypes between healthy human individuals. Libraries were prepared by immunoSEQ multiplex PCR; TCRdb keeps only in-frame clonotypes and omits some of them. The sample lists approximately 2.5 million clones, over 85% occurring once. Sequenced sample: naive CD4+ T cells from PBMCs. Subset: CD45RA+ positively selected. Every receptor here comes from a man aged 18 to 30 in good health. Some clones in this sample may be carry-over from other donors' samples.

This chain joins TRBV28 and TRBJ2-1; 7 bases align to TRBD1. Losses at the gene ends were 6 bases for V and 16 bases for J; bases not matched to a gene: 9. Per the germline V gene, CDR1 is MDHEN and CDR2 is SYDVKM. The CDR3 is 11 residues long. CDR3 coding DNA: TGTGCCAGCAGCGACAGGGTTGGACCCTTCTTC. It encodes CASSDRVGPFF.

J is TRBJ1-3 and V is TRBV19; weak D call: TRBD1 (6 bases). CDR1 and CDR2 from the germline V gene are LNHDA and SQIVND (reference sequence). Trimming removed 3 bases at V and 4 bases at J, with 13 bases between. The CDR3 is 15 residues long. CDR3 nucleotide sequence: TGTGCCAGTAGTATCGACGGAGACAGGGGAAACACCATATATTTT. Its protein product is CASSIDGDRGNTIYF.

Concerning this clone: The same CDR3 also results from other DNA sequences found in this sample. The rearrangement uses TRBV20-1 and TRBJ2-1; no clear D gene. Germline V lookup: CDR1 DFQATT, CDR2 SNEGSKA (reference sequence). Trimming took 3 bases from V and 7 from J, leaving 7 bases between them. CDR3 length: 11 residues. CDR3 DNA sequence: TGCAGTGCTAGGGGTAGGAATGAGCAGTTCTTC. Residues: CSARGRNEQFF.

The DNA of the CDR3 is TGTGCCAGCAGCTTAGGACAGCCTCGGGAGACCCAGTACTTC. Amino acids: CASSLGQPRETQYF. This sequence joins TRBV5-6 and TRBJ2-5, with D possibly TRBD1 on 6 matching bases. Germline V gene lookup returns CDR1 SGHDT and CDR2 YYEEEE. This CDR3 comprises 14 residues. The V end was cut by 2 bases, the J end by 5 bases, with 13 bases between.

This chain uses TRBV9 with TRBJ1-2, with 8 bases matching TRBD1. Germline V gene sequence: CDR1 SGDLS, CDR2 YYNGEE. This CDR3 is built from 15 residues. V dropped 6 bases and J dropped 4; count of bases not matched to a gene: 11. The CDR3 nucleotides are TGTGCCAGCAACAGGGGCACAGGGGGATCCTATGGCTACACCTTC. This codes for CASNRGTGGSYGYTF.

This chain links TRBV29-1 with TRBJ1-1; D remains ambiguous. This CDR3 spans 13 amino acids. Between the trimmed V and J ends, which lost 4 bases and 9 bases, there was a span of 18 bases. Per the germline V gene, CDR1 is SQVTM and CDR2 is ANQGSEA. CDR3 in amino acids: CSVGGNPGVQAFF. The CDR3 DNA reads TGCAGCGTTGGAGGAAACCCCGGGGTGCAAGCTTTCTTT.

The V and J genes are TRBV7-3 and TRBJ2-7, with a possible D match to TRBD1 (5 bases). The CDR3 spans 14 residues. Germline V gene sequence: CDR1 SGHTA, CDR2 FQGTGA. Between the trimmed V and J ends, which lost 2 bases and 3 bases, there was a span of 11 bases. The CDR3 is CASSLGARNYEQYF. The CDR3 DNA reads TGTGCCAGCAGCTTAGGGGCTCGGAACTACGAGCAGTACTTC.

The DNA of the CDR3 is TGTGCCAGCAGTTACCGGGGGGCGAACTACGAGCAGTACTTC. Its translation: CASSYRGANYEQYF. J is TRBJ2-7 and V is TRBV6-5, with D possibly TRBD2 on 7 matching bases. CDR1 is MNHEY, CDR2 SVGAGI, per germline. The CDR3 has 14 residues. Trimming shortened V by 2 bases and J by 3 bases, and 11 bases separated the two germline ends.